This TCR beta chain stems from a study of neoadjuvant anti-PD-1 for oral cavity cancer. Blood libraries mostly used approximately 480 ng genomic DNA, six replicates each. Clones were read by immunoSEQ multiplex PCR, and TCRdb kept only the in-frame ones, dropping some. This sample carries about 14,000 clones, approximately 71% of them seen once, and the ten largest clones take 2.9%. Per germline, CDR1 LNHNV and CDR2 YYDKDF (reference sequence). Trimming stripped 4 bases from V and 2 bases from J, with 17 bases between. The CDR3 runs 16 residues. This material consisted of PBMCs, taken before nivolumab (anti-PD-1) treatment. The chain uses TRBV15 and TRBJ2-5; D possibly uses TRBD1 or TRBD2 (5 bases each). This TCR derives from a person aged 35-79 years with oral cavity squamous cell carcinoma. The CDR3 DNA is TGTGCCACCAGCAATACCGGGACGCTTATTCAAGAGACCCAGTACTTC. This gives the protein CATSNTGTLIQETQYF.